This T cell receptor (beta chain) was recorded in a study of T cells after yellow fever vaccination (dated by TCRdb to the late 2010s). Turning to the overall study: Libraries from fractions with low cell numbers were prepared with the SMART-Seq v4 Ultra Low Input RNA kit. Bulk TCR alpha and beta repertoires were sequenced longitudinally to track T-cell clones before and after primary and booster YFV17D yellow fever vaccination. The cohort comprised two healthy male donors, one aged 18 to 30 and one aged 30 to 40 years. Blood was collected at multiple timepoints before and after primary and secondary immunization, and bulk PBMC replicates and cell subsets were isolated. General study outcomes and caveats: Compared with the primary T-cell response, the secondary T-cell response was weaker but faster, peaking on day 5 rather than day 15. Only two donors were included in the study, so the extent to which the findings can be generalized is limited. Computational filtering was needed because FACS-sorted repertoires could contain abundant contaminating clonotypes from the bulk population. After the booster, most of the clones that had expanded following primary vaccination were detected again (about 95% of CD4 and around 90% of CD8), which suggests that memory was broadly maintained. A small share of clonotypes was detected in both CD4 and CD8 compartments, with the overlap likely arising from convergent recombination.

V is pared back by 3 bases and J by 4 bases, with 15 bases lying between the germline termini. Via the germline V gene (reference sequence), CDR1 is SGHKS and CDR2 YYEKEE. The CDR3 goes from the cysteine to the phenylalanine over 15 residues. The entry retains the CDR3 DNA only, 45 bases that are in frame from base 1. This clonotype was observed many times. Its binding antigen is unknown. Per-base qualities were not stored, and no clone one base away is much larger. Synthesis of TCR cDNA relied on 5'RACE template switching, a step that introduced a universal primer site along with unique molecular identifiers. Priming for cDNA synthesis came from both the TCR alpha and TCR beta constant segments. Library amplification used two PCR steps, and the second PCR step added sample barcodes and sequencing adapters. Sequencing of the libraries was done on either Illumina HiSeq 2500 (2x100 bp) or NovaSeq (2x150 bp). The authors processed their data as follows. MIGEC handled demultiplexing of reads and collapsing into UMI consensus sequences, while MiXCR performed V(D)J alignment. Vaccine-responding clonotypes were identified with edgeR using replicate PBMC samples, with FDR below 0.01 and a log2 fold change above 5 up to day 15 being required. Bulk clonotypes were assigned CD4 or CD8 identity according to which sequenced CD4 or CD8 repertoire held them at higher abundance. TCRdb took the public reads, trimmed them with fastp at Q25, ran MiXCR for clone calling and kept in-frame beta chains. Entries are consolidated by CDR3 protein sequence, retaining the most common genes and DNA. The V and J calls shown here were made by TCRdb, not taken from the authors' results. The sample table lists about 150,000 distinct CDR3 sequences, roughly 6.2% of them with a count of one. Roughly 3% of the sample is taken by the ten largest.

In the paper's terms, the treatment or condition label means: live attenuated yellow fever vaccine strain. A standard Ficoll-Paque protocol was used to isolate PBMCs from peripheral blood. CD4 and CD8 T-cell fractions were isolated with Dynabeads CD4 and CD8 positive selection kits. TriZol was used to extract RNA from bulk PBMCs, CD4 and CD8 fractions, and dextramer-positive and dextramer-negative fractions. The sequencing here drew on CD4+ T cells sorted from PBMCs, taken on the day of the first yellow fever vaccination. The TCR was taken from a man younger than 35 who received the YFV17D yellow fever vaccine. The rearrangement joined TRBV5-5 to TRBJ2-3; the D gene could be either TRBD1 or TRBD2, each agreeing at 5 bases. The CDR3 protein is CASSYRGLPPDTQYF. The sequence in DNA is TGTGCCAGCAGCTACCGGGGCCTACCGCCAGATACGCAGTATTTT.